The TCR beta chain under discussion was sequenced for a study of cytomegalovirus exposure and HLA in healthy donors. Study-wide context: Most genotyped donors, 65% to 90% of 350 to 500, had Caucasian-associated genetic ancestry.

The PCR contained 60 Vbeta and 13 Jbeta primers. The protocol was immunoSEQ multiplex PCR, while the TCRdb copy is restricted to in-frame clones and leaves out a portion. The data contain some 140,000 clones, roughly four fifths of them singletons. Of note for this clone: Its antigen remains unknown.

Findings of the study overall: Analysis performed later showed TCR beta chains linked to HLA being more clonally expanded than equally common others. In a later analysis, a missense DCLRE1C variant was linked to TCR beta V- and J-gene trimming.

CDR1 is SNHLY, CDR2 FYNNEI, per germline. Trimming took 10 bases from V and 1 from J, leaving 13 bases between them. The CDR3 runs to 13 residues. V is TRBV2 and J is TRBJ1-1; no clear D. This clonotype was obtained from a woman aged 45-65 years in good health and CMV-seropositive. Sequencing input: PBMCs. CDR3 coding DNA: TGTGCCACCTCGAGAGAGGGGAACACTGAAGCTTTCTTT. Its protein product is CATSREGNTEAFF. The full variable domain, completed using reference TRBV2 and TRBJ1-1, is EPEVTQTPSHQVTQMGQEVILRCVPISNHLYFYWYRQILGQKVEFLVSFYNNEISEKSEIFDDQFSVERPDGSNFTLKIRSTKLEDSAMYFCATSREGNTEAFFGQGTRLTVV.